Sequencing of this T cell receptor beta chain was carried out in a study of cytomegalovirus exposure and HLA in healthy donors. The overall study: Inside one of the first data releases sat 75 million to 100 million unique TCRs taken from HLA-typed donors.

Broader study findings: About 87% or about 30% of the time was how often most TCR beta V segments were productive, according to an earlier analysis. Versus the approximately 720-donor mean, an Asian-associated ancestry cluster reportedly showed fewer N-insertions in a later analysis.

In the PCR, 60 Vbeta and 13 Jbeta primers were used. Assay used: immunoSEQ multiplex PCR; TCRdb lists only in-frame clones, some missing. In the table there are approximately 160,000 clones, roughly 75% of which are singletons. With regard to this clone: The antigen is unknown.

Trimming at V came to 1 base and at J to 2 bases, leaving 5 bases not matched to a gene. This CDR3 spans 15 amino acids. Germline V gives CDR1 MGHDK, CDR2 SYGVNS. The TCR sequence derives from a man aged 18 to 29 in good health and CMV-seronegative. Specimen: PBMCs. The rearrangement uses TRBV25-1 and TRBJ2-7; the match to TRBD2 covers 7 bases. In DNA, the CDR3 is TGTGCCAGCAGTGAATGGGAGGGGAGCCCCTACGAGCAGTACTTC. Encoded protein: CASSEWEGSPYEQYF.